The 22 T cell receptor beta chains below all came from one sample that was sequenced in a study of OX40 agonist ivuxolimab in advanced cancers. The data were produced by immunoSEQ multiplex PCR, yet TCRdb's version contains in-frame clones alone and is incomplete. The sample has about 66,000 clones; around 83% are singletons. The starting material was CD4+ or CD8+ T cells sorted from blood, obtained in a trial of the OX40 agonist ivuxolimab. The source of these receptors is an adult with an advanced solid tumor such as melanoma, head and neck, liver or kidney cancer.

Written as DNA, the CDR3 is TGTGCCAGCAGCTTAGTTGGAGGCAATCAGCCCCAGCATTTT. Amino acids: CASSLVGGNQPQHF. The V gene is TRBV7-2, the J gene TRBJ1-5; D gene ambiguous. V was shortened by 1 base and J by 2 bases, with 6 bases between the two germline ends. In germline, CDR1 is SGHTA, CDR2 FQGNSA. The CDR3 sequence is 14 residues long. Full variable domain (outside the CDR3, taken from reference TRBV7-2 and TRBJ1-5): GAGVSQSPSNKVTEKGKDVELRCDPISGHTALYWYRQSLGQGLEFLIYFQGNSAPDKSGLPSDRFSAERTGGSVSTLTIQRTQQEDSAVYLCASSLVGGNQPQHFGDGTRLSIL.

This sequence joins TRBV7-8 and TRBJ1-1, with D possibly TRBD1 on 5 matching bases. Germline V gene data show CDR1 as SGHVS and CDR2 as FQNEAQ. V shed 1 base and J shed 3 bases, with 15 bases lying between them. The CDR3 runs to 16 residues. The CDR3 here is CASSLVVPGLDTEAFF. Here the CDR3 DNA reads TGTGCCAGCAGCTTAGTGGTCCCGGGGCTGGACACTGAAGCTTTCTTT. The variable domain in full, completed from reference TRBV7-8 and TRBJ1-1, reads GAGVSQSPRYKVAKRGQDVALRCDPISGHVSLFWYQQALGQGPEFLTYFQNEAQLDKSGLPSDRFFAERPEGSVSTLKIQRTQQEDSAVYLCASSLVVPGLDTEAFFGQGTRLTVV.

The genes are TRBV25-1 and TRBJ1-1, with D perhaps matching TRBD1 (6 bases). CDR3 length: 15 amino acids. Trimming stripped 2 bases from V and 4 bases from J, with 14 bases between. CDR1 MGHDK and CDR2 SYGVNS come from the germline V gene. Written as DNA, the CDR3 is TGTGCCAGCAGTGAAGAACAGGGTTATCTCACTGAAGCTTTCTTT. This translates into CASSEEQGYLTEAFF.

The chain carries TRBV5-4 and TRBJ1-5, with D hard to call. CDR1 is SGHNT, CDR2 YYREEE, per germline (reference sequence). V was cut by 4 bases and J by 0 bases, with 11 bases left in between. CDR3 length: 15 amino acids. The chain's CDR3 is CASSLAGDSNQPQHF. In DNA, the CDR3 is TGTGCCAGCAGCCTGGCGGGAGATAGCAATCAGCCCCAGCATTTT.

This clone was counted once. The V and J genes are TRBV7-9 and TRBJ1-1; D ambiguous. Trimming shortened V by 3 bases and J by 5 bases, and 13 bases separated the two germline ends. CDR1 SEHNR and CDR2 FQNEAQ come from the germline V gene (reference sequence). The CDR3 extends over 14 amino acids. The CDR3 sequence: CASSFVSDGTEAFF. The CDR3 DNA follows: TGTGCCAGCAGCTTCGTATCGGACGGGACTGAAGCTTTCTTT.

The J gene is TRBJ2-1, the V gene TRBV19; possibly TRBD1 or TRBD2 for D (5 bases each). Germline V gene sequence: CDR1 LNHDA, CDR2 SQIVND (reference sequence). This CDR3 is built from 12 residues. The CDR3 protein is CPGPMGNNEQFF. The CDR3 nucleotides are TGTCCGGGACCTATGGGGAACAATGAGCAGTTCTTC.

V is TRBV21-1 and J is TRBJ2-7; the D call TRBD1 from the table was never checked on the DNA. TRBV21-1 counts as a pseudogene. This CDR3 comprises 13 residues. The CDR3 loop is CASNRTVSYEQYF. Written as DNA, the CDR3 is TGTGCCAGCAATCGGACAGTCTCCTACGAGCAGTACTTC.

The chain links TRBV27 to TRBJ2-7, with 7 nucleotides matching TRBD2. The ends lost 3 bases at V and 5 bases at J; junction bases unmatched: 16. The germline gives CDR1 MNHEY, CDR2 SMNVEV (reference sequence). The CDR3 covers 17 residues. The CDR3 nucleotides are TGTGCCAGCAGTTTTCTGGGCCAGGTTGGCGGGAGCGACGAGCAGTACTTC. Its translation is CASSFLGQVGGSDEQYF.

The CDR3 protein is CASSPRTSGVNTGELFF. The CDR3 coding sequence is TGTGCCAGCAGCCCCCGAACTAGCGGGGTGAACACCGGGGAGCTGTTTTTT. The chain employs TRBV7-2 and TRBJ2-2; 10 positions agree with TRBD2. From germline, CDR1 is SGHTA and CDR2 FQGNSA. The CDR3 has 17 residues. V lost 5 bases to trimming and J lost 1 base; unmatched junction nucleotides: 7.

This clone was counted only a few times. The chain has TRBV27 and TRBJ2-7, with D perhaps matching TRBD2 (5 bases). V was cut by 6 bases and J by 2 bases, with 17 bases left in between. The CDR3 totals 15 residues. CDR1 and CDR2 from the germline V gene are MNHEY and SMNVEV (reference sequence). The CDR3 region has the DNA TGTGCCAGCAGCTGGACCAGCAGCGGCCCCTACGAGCAGTACTTC. Translating it yields CASSWTSSGPYEQYF.

The CDR3: CASSFMGDTGELFF. CDR3 sequence (DNA): TGCGCCAGCAGCTTTATGGGGGACACCGGGGAGCTGTTTTTT. The chain recombines TRBV5-1 with TRBJ2-2; the D gene could be TRBD1 or TRBD2 (5 bases each). This CDR3 is 14 amino acids long. Trimming pared 2 bases from V and 3 bases from J, leaving 8 bases between. CDR1 is SGHRS, CDR2 YFSETQ, per germline. The full variable domain, its missing parts supplied by reference TRBV5-1 and TRBJ2-2, is KAGVTQTPRYLIKTRGQQVTLSCSPISGHRSVSWYQQTPGQGLQFLFEYFSETQRNKGNFPGRFSGRQFSNSRSEMNVSTLELGDSALYLCASSFMGDTGELFFGEGSRLTVL.

DNA for the CDR3: TGCGCCAGCAGCCTCGCGAGGAACACTGAAGCTTTCTTT. It encodes CASSLARNTEAFF. The chain carries TRBV5-1 and TRBJ1-1; D gene unclear. Germline CDR1 SGHRS, CDR2 YFSETQ. The CDR3 has 13 amino acids. Trimming pared 4 bases from V and 1 base from J, leaving 8 bases between.

The chain uses TRBV19 and TRBJ2-3; D is unclear. Trimming cost V 3 bases and J 6 bases, with 4 bases left between them. The CDR3 has 11 residues. The germline CDR1 and CDR2 sequences are LNHDA and SQIVND (reference sequence). CDR3 sequence: CASSISDTQYF. CDR3 coding DNA: TGTGCCAGTAGTATCTCGGATACGCAGTATTTT.

The chain uses TRBV19 and TRBJ2-5, with D unclear. Germline CDR1 is LNHDA and CDR2 is SQIVND (reference sequence). The CDR3 runs 16 residues. The ends were cut back, 5 bases at V and 0 bases at J, with 16 bases in the middle. CDR3 loop: CASSYSAPVYQETQYF. Here the CDR3 DNA reads TGTGCCAGTAGTTATTCGGCTCCTGTGTACCAAGAGACCCAGTACTTC.

This clone is medium-sized in the sample. This chain joins TRBV6-1 and TRBJ2-7; a weak D match, TRBD1 (6 bases). The CDR3 totals 13 residues. Germline CDR1 reads MNHNS; CDR2 reads SASEGT. Trimming shortened V by 2 bases and J by 6 bases, and 11 bases separated the two germline ends. The CDR3 DNA reads as TGTGCCAGCAGTGAATTTGGGGGCGGCGAGCAGTACTTC. Translated: CASSEFGGGEQYF.

The gene calls are TRBV7-9 and TRBJ1-3; D ambiguous. Germline assignment: CDR1 SEHNR and CDR2 FQNEAQ (reference sequence). The CDR3 sequence is 15 residues long. Trimming stripped 0 bases from V and 4 bases from J, with 10 bases between. The CDR3 loop is CASSLAGPKGNTIYF. As DNA, the CDR3 is TGTGCCAGCAGCTTAGCGGGCCCGAAAGGAAACACCATATATTTT.

This rearrangement joins TRBV5-1 to TRBJ2-1; D is unclear. The germline V gene encodes CDR1 SGHRS and CDR2 YFSETQ. This CDR3 has 14 residues. V shed 4 bases and J shed 8 bases, with 16 bases lying between them. In DNA, the CDR3 is TGCGCCAGCAGCCCCAGCCCGGCTCGGGATGAGCAGTTCTTC. This sequence encodes CASSPSPARDEQFF.

The gene calls are TRBV5-1 and TRBJ1-3, with D unclear. The CDR3 is made up of 13 amino acids. Trimming removed 0 bases from V and 3 bases from J, with 4 bases in between. The germline V gene has CDR1 SGHRS and CDR2 YFSETQ. The CDR3 DNA sequence: TGCGCCAGCAGCTTGGGTATTGGAAACACCATATATTTT. This gives the protein CASSLGIGNTIYF.

The chain has TRBV6-6 and TRBJ1-3; TRBD1 aligns across 7 bases. The germline gives CDR1 MNHNY, CDR2 SVGAGI (reference sequence). The CDR3 has 14 amino acids. With 4 bases clipped from V and 3 bases from J, the junction kept 3 bases outside the gene matches. The CDR3 loop reads CASSSTGVGNTIYF. Here the CDR3 DNA reads TGTGCCAGCAGTTCTACAGGGGTTGGAAACACCATATATTTT.

This rearrangement joins TRBV5-1 to TRBJ2-5; either TRBD1 or TRBD2 may fit D (5 bases each). The CDR3 is 15 amino acids. Germline V gene lookup returns CDR1 SGHRS and CDR2 YFSETQ. Trimming shortened V by 0 bases and J by 4 bases, and 13 bases separated the two germline ends. The CDR3 coding sequence is TGCGCCAGCAGCTTGGCCGGGGACCCCCCAGAGACCCAGTACTTC. Encoded protein: CASSLAGDPPETQYF.

This clone was observed a single time. The chain carries TRBV11-3 and TRBJ2-3; no reliable D call. Germline CDR1 and CDR2: SGHNT and YENEEA. CDR3 size: 13 residues. V was cut by 0 bases and J by 3 bases, with 4 bases left in between. This chain's CDR3 is CASSLEPTDTQYF. The CDR3 nucleotides are TGTGCCAGCAGCTTAGAACCTACAGATACGCAGTATTTT.

The rearrangement links TRBV28 to TRBJ2-3; 8 nucleotides agree with TRBD2. Per the germline V gene, CDR1 is MDHEN and CDR2 is SYDVKM. V was pared by 3 bases and J by 0 bases, with 5 bases of the junction left unmatched. The CDR3 contains 16 residues. CDR3 sequence reads: CASSFTTSGSTDTQYF. The DNA of the CDR3 is TGTGCCAGCAGTTTTACCACTAGCGGTAGCACAGATACGCAGTATTTT.